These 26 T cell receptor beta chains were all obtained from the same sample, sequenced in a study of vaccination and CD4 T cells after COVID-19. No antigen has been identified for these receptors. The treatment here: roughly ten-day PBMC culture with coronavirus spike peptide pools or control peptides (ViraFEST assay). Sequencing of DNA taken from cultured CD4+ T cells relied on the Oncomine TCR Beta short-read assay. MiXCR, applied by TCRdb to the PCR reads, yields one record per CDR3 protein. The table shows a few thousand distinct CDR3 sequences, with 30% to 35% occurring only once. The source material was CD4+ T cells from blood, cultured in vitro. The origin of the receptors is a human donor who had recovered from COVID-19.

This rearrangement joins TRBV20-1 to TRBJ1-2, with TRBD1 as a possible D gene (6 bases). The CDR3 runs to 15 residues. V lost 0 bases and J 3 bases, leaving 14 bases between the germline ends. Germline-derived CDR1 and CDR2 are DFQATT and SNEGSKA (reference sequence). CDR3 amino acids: CSARDLQGRDYGYTF. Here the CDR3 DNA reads TGCAGTGCTAGAGATTTACAGGGCAGGGACTATGGCTACACCTTC.

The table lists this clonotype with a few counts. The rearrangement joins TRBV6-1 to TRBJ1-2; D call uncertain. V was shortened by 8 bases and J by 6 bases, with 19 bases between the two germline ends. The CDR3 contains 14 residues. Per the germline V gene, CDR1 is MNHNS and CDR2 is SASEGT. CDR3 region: CASRTPAGGHGYTF. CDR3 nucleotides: TGTGCCAGCCGGACGCCGGCCGGCGGTCATGGCTACACCTTC.

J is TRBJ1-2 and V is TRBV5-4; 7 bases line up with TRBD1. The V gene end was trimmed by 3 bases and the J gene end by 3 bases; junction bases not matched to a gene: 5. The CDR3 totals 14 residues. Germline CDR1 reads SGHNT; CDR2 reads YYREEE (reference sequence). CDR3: CASSWDRFDYGYTF. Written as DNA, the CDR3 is TGTGCCAGCAGCTGGGACAGATTTGACTATGGCTACACCTTC. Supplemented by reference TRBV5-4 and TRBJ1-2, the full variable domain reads ETGVTQSPTHLIKTRGQQVTLRCSSQSGHNTVSWYQQALGQGPQFIFQYYREEENGRGNFPPRFSGLQFPNYSSELNVNALELDDSALYLCASSWDRFDYGYTFGSGTRLTVV.

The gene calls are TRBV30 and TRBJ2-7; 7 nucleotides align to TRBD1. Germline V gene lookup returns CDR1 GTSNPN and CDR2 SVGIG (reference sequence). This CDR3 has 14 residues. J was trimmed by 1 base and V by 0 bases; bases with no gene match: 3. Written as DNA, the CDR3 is TGTGCCTGGAGTGTAGGGGGACAGTCCTACGAGCAGTACTTC. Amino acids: CAWSVGGQSYEQYF.

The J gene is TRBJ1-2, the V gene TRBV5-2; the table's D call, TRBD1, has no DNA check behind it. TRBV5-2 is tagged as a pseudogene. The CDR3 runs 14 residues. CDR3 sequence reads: CASSPRGRDYGYTF. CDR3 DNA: TGCGCCAGCAGCCCCAGGGGTCGGGACTATGGCTACACCTTC.

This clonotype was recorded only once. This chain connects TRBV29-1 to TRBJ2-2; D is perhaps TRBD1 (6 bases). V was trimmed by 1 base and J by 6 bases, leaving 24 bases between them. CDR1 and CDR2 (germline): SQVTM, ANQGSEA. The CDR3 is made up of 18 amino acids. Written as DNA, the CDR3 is TGCAGCGTTGAAGTGTTTTCGGGTGGGGGCCCCACCCCCGGGGAGCTGTTTTTT. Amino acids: CSVEVFSGGGPTPGELFF.

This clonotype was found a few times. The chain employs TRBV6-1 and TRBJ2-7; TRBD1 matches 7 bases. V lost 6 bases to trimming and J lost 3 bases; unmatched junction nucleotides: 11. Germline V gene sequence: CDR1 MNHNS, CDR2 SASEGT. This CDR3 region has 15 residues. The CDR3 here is CASSAGTDANYEQYF. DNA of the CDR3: TGTGCCAGCAGCGCCGGGACAGACGCCAACTACGAGCAGTACTTC.

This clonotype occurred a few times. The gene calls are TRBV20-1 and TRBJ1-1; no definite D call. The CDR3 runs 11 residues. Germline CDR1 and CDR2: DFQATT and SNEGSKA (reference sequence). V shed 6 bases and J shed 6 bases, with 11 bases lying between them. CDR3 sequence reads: CSARAVSEAFF. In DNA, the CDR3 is TGCAGTGCGAGGGCGGTGTCTGAAGCTTTCTTT.

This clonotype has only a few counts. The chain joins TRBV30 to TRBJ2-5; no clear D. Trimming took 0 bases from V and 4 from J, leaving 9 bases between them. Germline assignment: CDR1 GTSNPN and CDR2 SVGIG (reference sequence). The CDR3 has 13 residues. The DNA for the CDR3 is TGTGCCTGGAGTGTACTTAGAGGAGAGACCCAGTACTTC. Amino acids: CAWSVLRGETQYF.

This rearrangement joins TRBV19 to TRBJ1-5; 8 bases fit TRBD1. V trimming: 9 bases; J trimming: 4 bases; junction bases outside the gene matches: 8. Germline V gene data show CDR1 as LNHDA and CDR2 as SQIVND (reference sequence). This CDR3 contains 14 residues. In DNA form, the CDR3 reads TGTGCCAGAAAAGGGCAGGGGGCGAATCAGCCCCAGCATTTT. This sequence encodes CARKGQGANQPQHF.

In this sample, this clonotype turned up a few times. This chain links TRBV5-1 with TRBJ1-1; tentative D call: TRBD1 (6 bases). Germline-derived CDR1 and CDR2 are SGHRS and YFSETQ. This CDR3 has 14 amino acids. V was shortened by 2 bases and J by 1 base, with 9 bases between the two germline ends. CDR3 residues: CASSFDRPNTEAFF. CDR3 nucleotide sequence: TGCGCCAGCAGCTTCGACAGGCCGAACACTGAAGCTTTCTTT.

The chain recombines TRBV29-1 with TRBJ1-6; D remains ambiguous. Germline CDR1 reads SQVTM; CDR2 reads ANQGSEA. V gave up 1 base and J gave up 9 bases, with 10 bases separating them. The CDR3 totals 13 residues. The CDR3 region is CSVEATRCSPLHF. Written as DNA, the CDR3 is TGCAGCGTTGAAGCTACCAGGTGTTCACCCCTCCACTTT.

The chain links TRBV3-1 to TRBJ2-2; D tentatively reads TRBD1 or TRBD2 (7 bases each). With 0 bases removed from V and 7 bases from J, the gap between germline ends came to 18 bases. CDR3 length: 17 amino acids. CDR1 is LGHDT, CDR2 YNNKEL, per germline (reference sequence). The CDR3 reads CASSQDRGRGGDGELFF. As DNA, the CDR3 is TGTGCCAGCAGCCAAGATCGGGGCAGGGGGGGAGACGGGGAGCTGTTTTTT.

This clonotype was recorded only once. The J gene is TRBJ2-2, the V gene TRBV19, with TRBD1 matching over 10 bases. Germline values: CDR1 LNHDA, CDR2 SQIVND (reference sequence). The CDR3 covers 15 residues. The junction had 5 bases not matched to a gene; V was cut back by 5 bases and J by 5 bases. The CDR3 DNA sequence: TGTGCCAGTAGTTTCAGGACAGGGGGGACCGGGGAGCTGTTTTTT. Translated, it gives CASSFRTGGTGELFF.

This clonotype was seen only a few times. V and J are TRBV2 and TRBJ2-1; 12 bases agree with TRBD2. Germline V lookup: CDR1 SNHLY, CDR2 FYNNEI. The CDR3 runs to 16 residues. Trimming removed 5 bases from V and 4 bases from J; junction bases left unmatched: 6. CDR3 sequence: CASSRLAGVKYNEQFF. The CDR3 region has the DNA TGTGCCAGCAGTCGACTAGCGGGGGTTAAATACAATGAGCAGTTCTTC.

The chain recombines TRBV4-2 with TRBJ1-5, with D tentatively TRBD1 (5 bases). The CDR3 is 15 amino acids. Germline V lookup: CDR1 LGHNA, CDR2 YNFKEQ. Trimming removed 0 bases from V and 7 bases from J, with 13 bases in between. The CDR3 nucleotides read TGTGCCAGCAGCCAAGAAGGGCAGGGAAGACAGCCCCAGCATTTT. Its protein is CASSQEGQGRQPQHF.

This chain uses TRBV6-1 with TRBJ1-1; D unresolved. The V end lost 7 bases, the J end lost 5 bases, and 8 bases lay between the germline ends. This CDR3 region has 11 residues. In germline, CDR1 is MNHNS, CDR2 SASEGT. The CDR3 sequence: CASIRETEAFF. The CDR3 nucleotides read TGTGCCAGCATTAGGGAGACTGAAGCTTTCTTT.

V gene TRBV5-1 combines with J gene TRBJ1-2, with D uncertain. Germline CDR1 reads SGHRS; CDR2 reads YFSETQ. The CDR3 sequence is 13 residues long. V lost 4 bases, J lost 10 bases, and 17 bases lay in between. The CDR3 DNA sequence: TGCGCCAGCAGCCCTTCGGCGGTCGCGGACTACACCTTC. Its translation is CASSPSAVADYTF.

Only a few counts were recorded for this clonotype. The CDR3, as DNA: TGTGCCAGCAGTTATAGAGCGAACACTGAAGCTTTCTTT. This codes for CASSYRANTEAFF. The J gene is TRBJ1-1, the V gene TRBV6-5; D not resolved. Deletions cut 3 bases from V and 1 base from J, with 6 bases between. Germline V CDR1 and CDR2: MNHEY, SVGAGI. The CDR3 is 13 amino acids.

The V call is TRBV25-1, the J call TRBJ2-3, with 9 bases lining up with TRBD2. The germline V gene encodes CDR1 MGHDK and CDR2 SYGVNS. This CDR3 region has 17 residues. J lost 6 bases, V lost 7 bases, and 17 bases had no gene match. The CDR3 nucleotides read TGTGCCAGCACACAAGCGGGGGGACGATATCAGCGGGATACGCAGTATTTT. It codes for CASTQAGGRYQRDTQYF.

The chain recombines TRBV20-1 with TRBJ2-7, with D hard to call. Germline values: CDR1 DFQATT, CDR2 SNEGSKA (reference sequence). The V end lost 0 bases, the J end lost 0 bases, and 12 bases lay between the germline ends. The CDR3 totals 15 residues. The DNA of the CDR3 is TGCAGTGCTAGAGATTCAACTCCGAGCTCCTACGAGCAGTACTTC. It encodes CSARDSTPSSYEQYF.

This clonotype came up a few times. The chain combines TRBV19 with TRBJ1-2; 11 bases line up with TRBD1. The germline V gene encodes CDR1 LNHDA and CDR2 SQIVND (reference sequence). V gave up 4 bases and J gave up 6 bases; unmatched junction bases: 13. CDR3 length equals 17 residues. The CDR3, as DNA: TGTGCCAGTAGTACCCACTCTGCACAGGGACAGGGGGATGGCTACACCTTC. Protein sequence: CASSTHSAQGQGDGYTF.

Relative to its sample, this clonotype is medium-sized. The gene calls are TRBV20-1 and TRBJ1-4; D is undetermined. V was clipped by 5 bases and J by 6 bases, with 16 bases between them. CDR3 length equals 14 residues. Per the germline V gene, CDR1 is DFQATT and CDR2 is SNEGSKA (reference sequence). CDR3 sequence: CSALVSPNYEKLFF. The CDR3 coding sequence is TGCAGTGCTCTAGTCTCTCCTAACTATGAAAAACTGTTTTTT.

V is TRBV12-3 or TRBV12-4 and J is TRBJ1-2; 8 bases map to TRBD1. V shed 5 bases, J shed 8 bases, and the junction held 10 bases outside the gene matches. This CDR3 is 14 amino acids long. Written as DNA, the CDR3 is TGTGCCAGCAGTCTAATCGGGACAGGAAAGGGCTACACCTTC. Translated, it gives CASSLIGTGKGYTF.

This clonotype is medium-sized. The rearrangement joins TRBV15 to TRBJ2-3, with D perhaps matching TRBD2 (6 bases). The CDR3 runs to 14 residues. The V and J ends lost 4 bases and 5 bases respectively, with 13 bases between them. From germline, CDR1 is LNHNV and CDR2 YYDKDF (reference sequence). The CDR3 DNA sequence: TGTGCCACCAGCAACGGGGGAGGTGGAGATACGCAGTATTTT. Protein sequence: CATSNGGGGDTQYF.

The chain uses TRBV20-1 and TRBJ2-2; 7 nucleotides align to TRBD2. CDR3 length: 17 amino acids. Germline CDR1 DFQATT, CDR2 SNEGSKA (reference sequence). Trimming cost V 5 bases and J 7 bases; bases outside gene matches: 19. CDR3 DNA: TGCAGTGCTCAAGCACTAGGAGCGGGGCCCCGTGTCGGGGAGCTGTTTTTT. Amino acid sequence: CSAQALGAGPRVGELFF.